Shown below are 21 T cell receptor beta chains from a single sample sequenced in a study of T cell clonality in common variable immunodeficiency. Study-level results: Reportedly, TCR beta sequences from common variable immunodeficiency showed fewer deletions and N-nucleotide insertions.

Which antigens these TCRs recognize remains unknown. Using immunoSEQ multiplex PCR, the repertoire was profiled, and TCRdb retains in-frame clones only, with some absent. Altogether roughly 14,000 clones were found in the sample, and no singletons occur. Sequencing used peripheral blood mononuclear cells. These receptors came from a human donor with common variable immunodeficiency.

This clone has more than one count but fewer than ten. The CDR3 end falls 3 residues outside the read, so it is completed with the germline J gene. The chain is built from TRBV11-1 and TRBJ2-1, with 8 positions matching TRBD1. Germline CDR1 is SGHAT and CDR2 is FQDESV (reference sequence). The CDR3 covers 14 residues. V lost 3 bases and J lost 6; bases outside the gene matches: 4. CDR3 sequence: CASSLDRAGNEQFF. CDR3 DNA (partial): TGTGCCAGCAGCTTGGACAGGGCCGGCAATGAG.

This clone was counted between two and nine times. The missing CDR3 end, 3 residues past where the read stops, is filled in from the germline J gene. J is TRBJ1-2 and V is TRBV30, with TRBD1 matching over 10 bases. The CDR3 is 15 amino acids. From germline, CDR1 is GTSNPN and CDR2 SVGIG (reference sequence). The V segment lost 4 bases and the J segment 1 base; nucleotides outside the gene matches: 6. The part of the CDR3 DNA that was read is TGTGCCTGGAAAAAACGGACAGGGGGTAACTATGGC. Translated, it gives CAWKKRTGGNYG. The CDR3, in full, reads CAWKKRTGGNYGYTF.

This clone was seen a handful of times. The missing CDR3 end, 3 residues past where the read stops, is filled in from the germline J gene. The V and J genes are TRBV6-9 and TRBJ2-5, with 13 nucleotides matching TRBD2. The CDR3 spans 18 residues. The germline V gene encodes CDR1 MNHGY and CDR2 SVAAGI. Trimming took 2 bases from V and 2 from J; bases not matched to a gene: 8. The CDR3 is CASSYLRGTSGTQETQYF. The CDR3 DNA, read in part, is TGTGCCAGCAGTTATCTACGCGGGACTAGCGGGACTCAAGAGACC.

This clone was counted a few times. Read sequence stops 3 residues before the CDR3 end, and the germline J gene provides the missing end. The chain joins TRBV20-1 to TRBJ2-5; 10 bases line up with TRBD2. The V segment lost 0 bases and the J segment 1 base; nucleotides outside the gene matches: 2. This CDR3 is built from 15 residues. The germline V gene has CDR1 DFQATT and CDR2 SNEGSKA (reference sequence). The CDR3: CSARDGTSAQETQYF. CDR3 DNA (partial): TGCAGTGCTAGAGATGGGACTAGCGCCCAAGAGACC.

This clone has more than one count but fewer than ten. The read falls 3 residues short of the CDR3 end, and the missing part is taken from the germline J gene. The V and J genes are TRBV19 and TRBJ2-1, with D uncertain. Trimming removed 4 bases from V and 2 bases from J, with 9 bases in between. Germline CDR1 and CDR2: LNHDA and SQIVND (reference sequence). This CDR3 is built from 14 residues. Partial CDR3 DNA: TGTGCCAGTAGTAGCGGTTTTACCTACAATGAG. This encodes CASSSGFTYNE. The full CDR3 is CASSSGFTYNEQFF.

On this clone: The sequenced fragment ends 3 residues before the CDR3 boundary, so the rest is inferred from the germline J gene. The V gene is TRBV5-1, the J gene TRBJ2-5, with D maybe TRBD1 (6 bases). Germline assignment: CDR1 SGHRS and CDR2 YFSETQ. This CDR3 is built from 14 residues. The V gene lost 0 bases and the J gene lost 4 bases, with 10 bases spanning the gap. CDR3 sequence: CASSLVGGRETQYF. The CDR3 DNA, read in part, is TGCGCCAGCAGCTTGGTTGGGGGCAGAGAGACC.

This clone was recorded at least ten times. The sequenced CDR3 bases are TGCAGCGTTGAAGTTAGGGGGATGGGGACTGAA. As protein: CSVEVRGMGTE. The CDR3 reads in full as CSVEVRGMGTEAFF. The genes are TRBV29-1 and TRBJ1-1, with D maybe TRBD1 (6 bases). The read stops 3 residues short of the end of the CDR3; the missing end is completed from the germline J gene. With 1 base removed from V and 5 bases from J, the gap between germline ends came to 14 bases. Germline V gene sequence: CDR1 SQVTM, CDR2 ANQGSEA. This CDR3 comprises 14 residues.

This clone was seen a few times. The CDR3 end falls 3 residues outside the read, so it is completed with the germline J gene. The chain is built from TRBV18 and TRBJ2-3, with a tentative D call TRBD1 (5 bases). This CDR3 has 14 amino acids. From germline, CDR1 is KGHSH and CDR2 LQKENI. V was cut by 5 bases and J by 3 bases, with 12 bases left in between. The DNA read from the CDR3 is TGTGCCAGCTCAGCCCCCCAGGGAACAGATACG. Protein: CASSAPQGTDT. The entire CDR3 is CASSAPQGTDTQYF.

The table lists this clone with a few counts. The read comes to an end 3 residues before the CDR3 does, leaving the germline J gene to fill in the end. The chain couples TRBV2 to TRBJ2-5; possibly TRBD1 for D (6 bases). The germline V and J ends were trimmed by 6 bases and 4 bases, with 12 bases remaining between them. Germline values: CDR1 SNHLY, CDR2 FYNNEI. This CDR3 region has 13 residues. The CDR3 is CASSFSGVETQYF. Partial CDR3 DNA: TGTGCCAGCAGCTTCTCAGGGGTAGAGACC.

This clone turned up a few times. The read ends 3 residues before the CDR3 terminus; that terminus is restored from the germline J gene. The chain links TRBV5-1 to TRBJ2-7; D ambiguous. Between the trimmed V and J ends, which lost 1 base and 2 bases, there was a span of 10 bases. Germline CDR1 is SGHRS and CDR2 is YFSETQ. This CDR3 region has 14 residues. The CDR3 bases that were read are TGCGCCAGCAGCTTGCGCTCAGTTACCTACGAG. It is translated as CASSLRSVTYE. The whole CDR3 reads CASSLRSVTYEQYF.

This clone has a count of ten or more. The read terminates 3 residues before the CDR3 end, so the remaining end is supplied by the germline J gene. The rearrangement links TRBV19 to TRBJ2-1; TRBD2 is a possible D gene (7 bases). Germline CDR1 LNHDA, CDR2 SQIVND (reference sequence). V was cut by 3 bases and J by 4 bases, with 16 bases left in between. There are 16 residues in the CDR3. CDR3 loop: CASSMKRGAGYNEQFF. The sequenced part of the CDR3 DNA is TGTGCCAGTAGTATGAAACGGGGGGCGGGATACAATGAG.

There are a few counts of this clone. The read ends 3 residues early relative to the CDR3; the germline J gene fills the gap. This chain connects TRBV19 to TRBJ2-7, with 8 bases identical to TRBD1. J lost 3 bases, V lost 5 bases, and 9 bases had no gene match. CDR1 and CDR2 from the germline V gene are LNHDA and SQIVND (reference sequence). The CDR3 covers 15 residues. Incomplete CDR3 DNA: TGTGCCAGTAGTGGGCCGGCACAGGGGGGCTACGAG. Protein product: CASSGPAQGGYE. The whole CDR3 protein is CASSGPAQGGYEQYF.

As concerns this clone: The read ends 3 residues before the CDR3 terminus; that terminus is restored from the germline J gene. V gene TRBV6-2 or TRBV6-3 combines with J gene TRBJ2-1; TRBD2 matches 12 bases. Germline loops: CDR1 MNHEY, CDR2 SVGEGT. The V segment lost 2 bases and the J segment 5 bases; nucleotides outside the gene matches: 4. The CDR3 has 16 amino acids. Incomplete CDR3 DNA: TGTGCCAGCAGTTACCCTCTAGCGGGGGGGCACAATGAG. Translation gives CASSYPLAGGHNE. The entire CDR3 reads CASSYPLAGGHNEQFF.

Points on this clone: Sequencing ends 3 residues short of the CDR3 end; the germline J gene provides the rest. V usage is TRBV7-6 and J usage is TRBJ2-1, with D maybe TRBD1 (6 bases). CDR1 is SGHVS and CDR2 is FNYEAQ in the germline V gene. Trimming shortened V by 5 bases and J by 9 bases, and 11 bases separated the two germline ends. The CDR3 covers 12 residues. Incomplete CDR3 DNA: TGTGCCAGCAGCGTGGCAGGGGTTGAG. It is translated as CASSVAGVE. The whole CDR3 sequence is CASSVAGVEQFF. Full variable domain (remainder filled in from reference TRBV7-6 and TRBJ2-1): GAGVSQSPRYKVTKRGQDVALRCDPISGHVSLYWYRQALGQGPEFLTYFNYEAQQDKSGLPNDRFSAERPEGSISTLTIQRTEQRDSAMYRCASSVAGVEQFFGPGTRLTVL.

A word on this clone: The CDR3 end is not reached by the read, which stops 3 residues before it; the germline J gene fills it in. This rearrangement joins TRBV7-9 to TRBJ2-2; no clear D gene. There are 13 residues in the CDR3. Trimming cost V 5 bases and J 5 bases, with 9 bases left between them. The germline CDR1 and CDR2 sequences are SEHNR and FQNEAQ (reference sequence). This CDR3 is CASSPRLTGELFF. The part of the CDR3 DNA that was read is TGTGCCAGCAGCCCCCGTCTGACCGGGGAG. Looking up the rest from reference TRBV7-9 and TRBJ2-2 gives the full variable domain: DTGVSQNPRHKITKRGQNVTFRCDPISEHNRLYWYRQTLGQGPEFLTYFQNEAQLEKSRLLSDRFSAERPKGSFSTLEIQRTEQGDSAMYLCASSPRLTGELFFGEGSRLTVL.

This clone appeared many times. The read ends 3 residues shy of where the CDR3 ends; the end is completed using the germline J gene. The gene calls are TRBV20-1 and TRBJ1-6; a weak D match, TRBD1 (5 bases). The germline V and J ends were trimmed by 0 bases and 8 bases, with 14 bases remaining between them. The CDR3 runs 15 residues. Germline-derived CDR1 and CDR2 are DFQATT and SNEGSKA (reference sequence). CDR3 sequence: CSARDPAGRHSPLHF. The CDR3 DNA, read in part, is TGCAGTGCTAGAGATCCCGCAGGGAGGCATTCACCC.

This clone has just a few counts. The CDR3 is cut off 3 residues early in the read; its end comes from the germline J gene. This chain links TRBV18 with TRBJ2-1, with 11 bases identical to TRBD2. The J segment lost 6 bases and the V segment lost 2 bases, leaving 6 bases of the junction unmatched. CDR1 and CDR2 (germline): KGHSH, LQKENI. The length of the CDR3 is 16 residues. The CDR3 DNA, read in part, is TGTGCCAGCTCACCAATACTAGCGGGGGCGCTCAATGAG. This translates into CASSPILAGALNE. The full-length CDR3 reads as CASSPILAGALNEQFF.

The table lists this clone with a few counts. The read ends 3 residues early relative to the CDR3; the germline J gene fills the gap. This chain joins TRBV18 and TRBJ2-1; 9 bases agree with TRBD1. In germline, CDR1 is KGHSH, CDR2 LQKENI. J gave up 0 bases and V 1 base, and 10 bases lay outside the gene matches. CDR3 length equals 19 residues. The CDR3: CASSPRPDRGGFSYNEQFF. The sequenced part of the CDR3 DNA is TGTGCCAGCTCACCACGACCGGACAGGGGCGGCTTCTCCTACAATGAG.

The covered CDR3 bases are TGTGCCATCAGGGAAACTAGCGGGAAAGGACACGAG. Translating it yields CAIRETSGKGHE. The whole CDR3 reads CAIRETSGKGHEQYF. The chain has TRBV10-3 and TRBJ2-7; 10 bases agree with TRBD2. The sequence runs out 3 residues before the end of the CDR3; the remainder is reconstructed from the germline J gene. This CDR3 is 15 amino acids long. The J segment lost 5 bases and the V segment lost 6 bases, leaving 10 bases of the junction unmatched. The germline V gene has CDR1 ENHRY and CDR2 SYGVKD.

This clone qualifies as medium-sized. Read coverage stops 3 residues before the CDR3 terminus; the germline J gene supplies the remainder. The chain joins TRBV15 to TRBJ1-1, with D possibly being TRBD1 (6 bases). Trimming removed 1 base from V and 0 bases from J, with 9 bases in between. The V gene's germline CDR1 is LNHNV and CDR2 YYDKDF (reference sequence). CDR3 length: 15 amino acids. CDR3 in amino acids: CATSRGEGVNTEAFF. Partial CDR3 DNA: TGTGCCACCAGCAGAGGGGAGGGGGTGAACACTGAA.

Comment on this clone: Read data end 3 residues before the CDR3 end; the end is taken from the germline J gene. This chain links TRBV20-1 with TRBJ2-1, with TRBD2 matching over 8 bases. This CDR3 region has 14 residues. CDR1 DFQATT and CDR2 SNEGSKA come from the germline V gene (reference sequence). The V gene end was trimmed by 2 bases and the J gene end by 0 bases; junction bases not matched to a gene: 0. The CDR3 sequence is CSARSGSSYNEQFF. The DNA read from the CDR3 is TGCAGTGCTAGAAGCGGGAGCTCCTACAATGAG.